The source of this T cell receptor (beta chain) is a study of T-cell memory formation after mild COVID-19. This CDR3 is built from 12 residues. The germline V gene has CDR1 SGHRS and CDR2 YFSETQ. Trimming cost V 1 base and J 1 base, with 2 bases left between them. This clonotype was detected many times. A single record per CDR3 protein comes from TCRdb applying MiXCR to the 5' RACE reads. The profile shows about 130,000 distinct CDR3 sequences, approximately 5.9% of them singletons. Material for sequencing was PBMCs or a T cell subset sorted from them (not recorded which). V and J are TRBV5-1 and TRBJ1-1; D gene unclear. This TCR derives from an adult woman who had mild COVID-19 (a few samples of this study predate the infection). Cell type and time point are not known. The CDR3 loop reads CASSLPNTEAFF. DNA of the CDR3: TGCGCCAGCAGCTTGCCGAACACTGAAGCTTTCTTT.